Below, 18 T cell receptor beta chains from the same sample are listed, as sequenced in a study of T cell changes during pregnancy in multiple sclerosis (dated by TCRdb to about 2019). Libraries were prepared through the immunoSEQ multiplex PCR assay. Imported from immuneACCESS, the table was reduced by TCRdb to in-frame sequences with V and J called. These copies leave out some clones; in studies compared against another copy, an unresolved V gene accounts for under half, and the cause of the remainder is not known. Present in this sample are about 57,000 clones, approximately 92% of which were seen just once. The ten largest clones capture 0.6% to 0.85% of the sample. The sample in question was CD4+ T cells from peripheral blood mononuclear cells, obtained in the third trimester of pregnancy. The source is a female donor with multiple sclerosis, enrolled in a pregnancy study.

The V gene is TRBV19, the J gene TRBJ2-5, with D possibly being TRBD2 (6 bases). The germline V and J ends were trimmed by 6 bases and 5 bases, with 13 bases remaining between them. The germline V gene has CDR1 LNHDA and CDR2 SQIVND (reference sequence). The CDR3 extends over 13 amino acids. The CDR3 is CASRRTGEETQYF. For the CDR3, the DNA is TGTGCCAGTAGACGGACGGGGGAGGAGACCCAGTACTTC.

This chain uses TRBV4-3 with TRBJ2-1; 7 nucleotides agree with TRBD2. The CDR3 spans 14 residues. V shed 6 bases and J 4 bases; nucleotides not matched to a gene: 6. Germline-derived CDR1 and CDR2 are LGHNA and YSLEER. The CDR3 loop reads CASSPSGLYNEQFF. For the CDR3, the DNA is TGCGCCAGCAGTCCTAGCGGACTATACAATGAGCAGTTCTTC.

V and J are TRBV7-2 and TRBJ2-3; D remains unclear. The CDR3 totals 13 residues. The V end lost 3 bases, the J end lost 2 bases, and 6 bases lay between the germline ends. CDR1 is SGHTA, CDR2 FQGNSA, per germline. The CDR3 loop reads CASSFPLTDTQYF. In DNA form, the CDR3 reads TGTGCCAGCAGCTTTCCCCTCACAGATACGCAGTATTTT.

This chain's CDR3 is CASSADPRGAGWETQYF. In nucleotides, the CDR3 is TGTGCCAGCAGCGCGGACCCCCGGGGGGCCGGGTGGGAGACCCAGTACTTC. The chain couples TRBV9 to TRBJ2-5; a weak D match, TRBD2 (7 bases). Trimming took off 3 bases at V and 5 bases at J, with 23 bases between the two ends. The CDR3 is 17 amino acids. The germline V gene has CDR1 SGDLS and CDR2 YYNGEE.

The chain combines TRBV20-1 with TRBJ2-7; D is perhaps TRBD1 (5 bases). Trimming removed 7 bases from V and 6 bases from J, with 13 bases in between. The CDR3 length is 11 residues. Germline V gives CDR1 DFQATT, CDR2 SNEGSKA (reference sequence). CDR3 loop: CSVARGAEQYF. The CDR3 bases are TGCAGTGTAGCTAGGGGCGCCGAGCAGTACTTC.

The gene calls are TRBV19 and TRBJ2-7, with D tentatively TRBD2 (6 bases). The V gene lost 4 bases and the J gene lost 4 bases, with 17 bases spanning the gap. Germline V gene data show CDR1 as LNHDA and CDR2 as SQIVND (reference sequence). The CDR3 has 15 amino acids. The CDR3 bases are TGTGCCAGTAGTACCCGGGAGACTGCTAGGTACGAGCAGTACTTC. This translates into CASSTRETARYEQYF.

The chain has TRBV19 and TRBJ1-2; 8 nucleotides match TRBD1. The CDR3 spans 13 residues. Unmatched junction bases numbered 7, after V lost 7 bases and J lost 6 bases. Looked up from germline, CDR1 is LNHDA and CDR2 is SQIVND (reference sequence). CDR3 residues: CASTADRAHGYTF. CDR3 sequence (DNA): TGTGCCAGTACCGCGGACAGGGCCCATGGCTACACCTTC.

CDR3 coding DNA: TGTGCCAGCAGGATTCTGGGGGGGACTGAAGCTTTCTTT. Translation: CASRILGGTEAFF. This chain links TRBV2 with TRBJ1-1; possibly TRBD1 for D (5 bases). This CDR3 region has 13 residues. CDR1 is SNHLY and CDR2 is FYNNEI in the germline V gene. V was shortened by 6 bases and J by 5 bases, with 13 bases between the two germline ends.

This chain joins TRBV30 and TRBJ2-3; 9 positions match TRBD2. Germline V gene lookup returns CDR1 GTSNPN and CDR2 SVGIG (reference sequence). The CDR3 has 17 amino acids. J lost 4 bases, V lost 1 base, and 12 bases had no gene match. In DNA form, the CDR3 reads TGTGCCTGGAGTGACCTCATGCGGGGGGGCCTTGCAGATACGCAGTATTTT. Its protein is CAWSDLMRGGLADTQYF.

The chain links TRBV11-1 to TRBJ1-2, with D unresolved. V was trimmed by 3 bases and J by 4 bases, leaving 9 bases between them. The CDR3 runs to 13 residues. Germline V gene lookup returns CDR1 SGHAT and CDR2 FQDESV (reference sequence). This CDR3 reads CASSLLRGYGYTF. In DNA form, the CDR3 reads TGTGCCAGCAGCTTGTTGCGGGGCTATGGCTACACCTTC.

This rearrangement joins TRBV6-1 to TRBJ2-3; 8 bases are a match to TRBD2. Germline V gene lookup returns CDR1 MNHNS and CDR2 SASEGT. The junction had 7 bases not matched to a gene; V was cut back by 10 bases and J by 1 base. The CDR3 has 14 amino acids. The CDR3 protein is CATNRAGGTDTQYF. CDR3 DNA: TGTGCCACCAATAGAGCGGGGGGCACAGATACGCAGTATTTT.

V gene TRBV11-1 combines with J gene TRBJ2-7; D gene uncertain. Trimming shortened V by 2 bases and J by 5 bases, and 10 bases separated the two germline ends. This CDR3 has 13 residues. Germline V lookup: CDR1 SGHAT, CDR2 FQDESV (reference sequence). The CDR3 bases are TGTGCCAGCAGCTTATTTGCGAGGAACGAGCAGTACTTC. It yields the protein CASSLFARNEQYF.

J is TRBJ2-7 and V is TRBV9, with D maybe TRBD2 (6 bases). V lost 0 bases to trimming and J lost 5 bases, with 12 bases between them. The CDR3 is 14 amino acids. Germline lookup yields CDR1 SGDLS and CDR2 YYNGEE. CDR3 nucleotide sequence: TGTGCCAGCAGCGTAGTGGTATCGGGGGACGAGCAGTACTTC. Amino acids: CASSVVVSGDEQYF.

The J gene is TRBJ2-7, the V gene TRBV2; 10 positions match TRBD1. Germline V gene sequence: CDR1 SNHLY, CDR2 FYNNEI. The ends lost 7 bases at V and 7 bases at J; junction bases unmatched: 7. The CDR3 spans 13 residues. The CDR3 coding sequence is TGTGCCAGCAAGAGACAGGGGGCTGGGGAGCAGTACTTC. It codes for CASKRQGAGEQYF.

The chain uses TRBV19 and TRBJ2-1; possibly TRBD2 for D (6 bases). Trimming left V 2 bases short and J 2 bases short, with 13 bases between. Germline assignment: CDR1 LNHDA and CDR2 SQIVND (reference sequence). This CDR3 is 16 amino acids long. The CDR3 sequence: CASSIRMGGPYNEQFF. DNA of the CDR3: TGTGCCAGTAGTATACGGATGGGGGGACCCTACAATGAGCAGTTCTTC.

V and J are TRBV11-2 and TRBJ2-5, with TRBD2 matching over 11 bases. V dropped 3 bases and J dropped 5; count of bases not matched to a gene: 11. The CDR3 totals 17 residues. In germline, CDR1 is SGHAT, CDR2 FQNNGV. CDR3 nucleotides: TGTGCCAGCAGCTTCGGGAGACTAGCGGGGCTTGGGGAGACCCAGTACTTC. Protein sequence: CASSFGRLAGLGETQYF.

This chain links TRBV19 with TRBJ2-1; no clear D. Trimming took off 6 bases at V and 5 bases at J, with 8 bases between the two ends. From germline, CDR1 is LNHDA and CDR2 SQIVND (reference sequence). The length of the CDR3 is 12 residues. The CDR3, as DNA: TGTGCCAGTAGATCTAGTAACAATGAGCAGTTCTTC. This translates into CASRSSNNEQFF. The full variable domain, completed using reference TRBV19 and TRBJ2-1, is DGGITQSPKYLFRKEGQNVTLSCEQNLNHDAMYWYRQDPGQGLRLIYYSQIVNDFQKGDIAEGYSVSREKKESFPLTVTSAQKNPTAFYLCASRSSNNEQFFGPGTRLTVL.

V is TRBV9 and J is TRBJ1-2, with D possibly matching TRBD1 (6 bases). The CDR3 has 15 amino acids. V lost 3 bases, J lost 8 bases, and 20 bases lay in between. Germline-derived CDR1 and CDR2 are SGDLS and YYNGEE. The CDR3: CASSALSTGYGGYTF. The CDR3 coding sequence is TGTGCCAGCAGCGCCCTCTCCACAGGGTACGGGGGCTACACCTTC.